Sequencing of this TCR beta chain was carried out in a study of blood T cell repertoires in COVID-19. Whole-study context: Researchers got acute and convalescent COVID-19 samples from the United States, Italy and Spain. In each case, the material was cDNA or gDNA derived from T cells, B-cell-depleted T cells, or PBMCs.

Per the study methods: Counts of nucleated cells, estimated from reference gene primer amplification, were obtained. Clones were read by immunoSEQ multiplex PCR, and TCRdb kept only the in-frame ones, dropping some. The V and J calls and the clone size are those of that table, but D and trimming were determined from the DNA. The data hold some 88,000 clones, with about 85% observed a single time. This clone was seen only a few times. Germline CDR1 MDHEN, CDR2 SYDVKM. After removal of 5 bases from V and 7 bases from J, the junction contained 7 bases not matched to a gene. This CDR3 contains 15 residues.

The gene calls are TRBV28 and TRBJ1-5; TRBD1 matches at 11 bases. The sample was peripheral blood. The sequence came from a human donor in a cohort sampled during active COVID-19. CDR3 residues: CASSDRTGGWQPQHF. As DNA, the CDR3 is TGTGCCAGCAGTGACCGGACAGGGGGCTGGCAGCCCCAGCATTTT.